This is a list of T cell receptor beta chains from one sample in a study of T cells after yellow fever vaccination. TCRdb re-called the 5' RACE reads through MiXCR, storing one row per CDR3 protein. The repertoire holds a few hundred thousand distinct CDR3 sequences, 6.8% seen once, with 15% to 20% in the top ten. Sequences were derived from PBMCs, sampled around 45 days after the first yellow fever vaccination. These receptors all stem from a man aged 18-30 years who received the YFV17D yellow fever vaccine. Both conserved end residues are part of each CDR3. Each record gives: CDR3 length, J gene, V gene, CDR3 protein.

14	TRBJ2-1	TRBV20-1	CSASPTGWYNEQFF
13	TRBJ1-2	TRBV12-3/TRBV12-4	CASSFRTGEGYTF
15	TRBJ2-5	TRBV12-3/TRBV12-4	CASNRGGPGQETQYF
15	TRBJ2-7	TRBV19	CASTPGQGVSYEQYF
17	TRBJ1-6	TRBV7-8	CASSLWSRAQGASPLHF
12	TRBJ1-2	TRBV6-6	CASSYPTGKNTF
15	TRBJ2-7	TRBV7-9	CASSLGLRGTYEQYF
16	TRBJ2-4	TRBV28	CASRSTGGVAKNIQYF
14	TRBJ1-3	TRBV7-3	CASSPGQGGNTIYF
12	TRBJ2-1	TRBV18	CASSPVSLEQFF
15	TRBJ2-1	TRBV18	CASSPPDSSYNEQFF
16	TRBJ1-6	TRBV11-2	CASSLDGGTRNSPLHF
14	TRBJ2-3	TRBV4-1	CASSQGLGTDTQYF
12	TRBJ2-5	TRBV7-2	CASRRQEETQYF
15	TRBJ1-6	TRBV7-2	CASSLVQPGNSPLHF
16	TRBJ2-2	TRBV19	CASSRSGGADTGELFF
12	TRBJ1-1	TRBV29-1	CSGGQLNTEAFF
12	TRBJ2-1	TRBV5-4	CASSFDSEAQFF
15	TRBJ2-6	TRBV27	CASSAQRAGANVLTF
15	TRBJ2-1	TRBV6-2/TRBV6-3	CASSPRGRGSNEQFF
13	TRBJ2-7	TRBV12-3/TRBV12-4	CASSATSTYEQYF
17	TRBJ2-4	TRBV11-2	CASSLDWRWGAKNIQYF
14	TRBJ2-5	TRBV5-5	CASSPQIAAETQYF
13	TRBJ2-1	TRBV29-1	CSVRTVTYNEQFF
12	TRBJ1-6	TRBV5-4	CASSRDNSPLHF
15	TRBJ2-7	TRBV3-1	CASSQDRGRSYEQYF
13	TRBJ1-2	TRBV6-2/TRBV6-3	CASSRDGLYGYTF
13	TRBJ2-7	TRBV5-1	CASSWDRGDEQYF
15	TRBJ2-1	TRBV2	CASNPTGGSYNEQFF
14	TRBJ2-5	TRBV5-4	CASSPRDRGETQYF
15	TRBJ2-1	TRBV20-1	CSAPETGSSYNEQFF
14	TRBJ1-1	TRBV11-1	CASSSFSTGTEAFF
16	TRBJ2-5	TRBV27	CASSFSWVGGQETQYF
14	TRBJ2-1	TRBV7-8	CASRFSTGGGEQFF
15	TRBJ1-2	TRBV7-2	CASSLAGTGGDGYTF
10	TRBJ2-1	TRBV12-3/TRBV12-4	CASKGNEQFF
14	TRBJ2-7	TRBV28	CASSLYRTGSEQYF
14	TRBJ2-5	TRBV5-1	CASSSQGTQETQYF
13	TRBJ2-2	TRBV28	CASMPPFRGELFF
16	TRBJ1-2	TRBV5-3	CAMGSGPLCSYYGYTF
14	TRBJ1-1	TRBV7-9	CASSPISGGTEAFF
17	TRBJ2-3	TRBV6-5	CASSYSGLAGGPDTQYF
16	TRBJ2-7	TRBV5-1	CASNLSGTQRSYEQYF
17	TRBJ2-3	TRBV4-3	CASSQDQGSGARNPQYF
12	TRBJ1-2	TRBV27	CASSTQGAGYTF
14	TRBJ1-1	TRBV14	CASSHGRTGEEAFF
16	TRBJ2-7	TRBV6-1	CASSLAGGPSLDEQYF
15	TRBJ2-3	TRBV10-2	CASSEIGAFTDTQYF
14	TRBJ2-3	TRBV5-1	CASKDGGNTDTQYF
17	TRBJ2-7	TRBV4-2	CASSQERASGRSYEQYF